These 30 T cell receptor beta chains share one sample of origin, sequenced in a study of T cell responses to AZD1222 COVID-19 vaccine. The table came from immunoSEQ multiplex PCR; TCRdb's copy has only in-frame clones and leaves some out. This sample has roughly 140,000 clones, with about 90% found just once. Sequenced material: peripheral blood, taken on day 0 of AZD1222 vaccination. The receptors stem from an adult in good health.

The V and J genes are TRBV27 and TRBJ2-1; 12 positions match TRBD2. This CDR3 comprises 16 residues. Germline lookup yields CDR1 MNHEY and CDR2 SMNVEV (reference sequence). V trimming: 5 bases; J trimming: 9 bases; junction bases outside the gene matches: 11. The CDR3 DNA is TGTGCCAGCAGTCTCCTACTAGCGGGAGGAGGCGGTGAGCAGTTCTTC. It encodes CASSLLLAGGGGEQFF.

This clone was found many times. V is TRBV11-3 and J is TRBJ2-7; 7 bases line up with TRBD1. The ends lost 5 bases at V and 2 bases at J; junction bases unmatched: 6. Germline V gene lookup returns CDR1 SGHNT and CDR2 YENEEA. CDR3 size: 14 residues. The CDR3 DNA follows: TGTGCCAGCAGCCCTGGGCAGGGGGCCTACGAGCAGTACTTC. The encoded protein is CASSPGQGAYEQYF. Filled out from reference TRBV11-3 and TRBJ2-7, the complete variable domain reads EAGVVQSPRYKIIEKKQPVAFWCNPISGHNTLYWYLQNLGQGPELLIRYENEEAVDDSQLPKDRFSAERLKGVDSTLKIQPAELGDSAVYLCASSPGQGAYEQYFGPGTRLTVT.

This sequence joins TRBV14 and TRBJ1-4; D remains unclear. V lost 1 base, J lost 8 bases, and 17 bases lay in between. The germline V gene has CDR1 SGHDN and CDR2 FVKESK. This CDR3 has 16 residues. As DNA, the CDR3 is TGTGCCAGCAGCCAAGTCTCGACTTCACAGAGGGAAAAACTGTTTTTT. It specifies CASSQVSTSQREKLFF. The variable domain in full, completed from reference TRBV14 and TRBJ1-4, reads EAGVTQFPSHSVIEKGQTVTLRCDPISGHDNLYWYRRVMGKEIKFLLHFVKESKQDESGMPNNRFLAERTGGTYSTLKVQPAELEDSGVYFCASSQVSTSQREKLFFGSGTQLSVL.

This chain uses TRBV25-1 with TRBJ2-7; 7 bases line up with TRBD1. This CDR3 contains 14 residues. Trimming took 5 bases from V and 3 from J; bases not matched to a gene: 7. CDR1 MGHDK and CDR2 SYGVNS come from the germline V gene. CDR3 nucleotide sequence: TGTGCCAGCAGTCCACACAGGACAGGCTACGAGCAGTACTTC. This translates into CASSPHRTGYEQYF.

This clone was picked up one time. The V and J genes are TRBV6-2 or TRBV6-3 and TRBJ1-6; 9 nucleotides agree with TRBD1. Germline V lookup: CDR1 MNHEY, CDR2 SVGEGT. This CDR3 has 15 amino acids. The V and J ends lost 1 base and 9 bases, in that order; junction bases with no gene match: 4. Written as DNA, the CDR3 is TGTGCCAGCAGTTACTTGGACAGGGGTGGTTCACCCCTCCACTTT. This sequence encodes CASSYLDRGGSPLHF.

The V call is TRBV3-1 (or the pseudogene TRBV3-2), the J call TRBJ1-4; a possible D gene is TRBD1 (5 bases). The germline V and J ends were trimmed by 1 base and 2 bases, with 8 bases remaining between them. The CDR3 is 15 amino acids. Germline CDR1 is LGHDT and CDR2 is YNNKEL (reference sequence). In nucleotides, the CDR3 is TGTGCCAGCAGCCAAGCAGGGCTTACTAATGAAAAACTGTTTTTT. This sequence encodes CASSQAGLTNEKLFF.

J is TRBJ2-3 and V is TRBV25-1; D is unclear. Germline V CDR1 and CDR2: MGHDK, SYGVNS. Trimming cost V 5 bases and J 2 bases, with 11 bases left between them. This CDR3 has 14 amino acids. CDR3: CASSISRVTDTQYF. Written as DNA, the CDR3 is TGTGCCAGCAGTATCTCCAGAGTCACAGATACGCAGTATTTT.

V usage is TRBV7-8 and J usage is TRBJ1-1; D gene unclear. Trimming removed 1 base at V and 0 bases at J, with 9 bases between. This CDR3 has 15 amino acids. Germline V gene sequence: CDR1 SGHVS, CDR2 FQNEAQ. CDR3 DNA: TGTGCCAGCAGCTTAGTGGCCAGTTTGAACACTGAAGCTTTCTTT. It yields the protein CASSLVASLNTEAFF.

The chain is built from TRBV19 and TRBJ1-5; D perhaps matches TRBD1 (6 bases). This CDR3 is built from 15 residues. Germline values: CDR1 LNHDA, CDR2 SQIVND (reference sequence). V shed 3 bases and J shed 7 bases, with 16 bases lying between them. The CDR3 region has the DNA TGTGCCAGTAGTATTAATCAACCGAGGGGGCAGCCCCAGCATTTT. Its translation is CASSINQPRGQPQHF.

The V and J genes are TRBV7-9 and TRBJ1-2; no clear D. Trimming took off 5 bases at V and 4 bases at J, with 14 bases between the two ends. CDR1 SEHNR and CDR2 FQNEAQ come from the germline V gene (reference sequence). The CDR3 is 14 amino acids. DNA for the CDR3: TGTGCCAGCAGCCCTCAGGCTCACCTCTATGGCTACACCTTC. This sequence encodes CASSPQAHLYGYTF.

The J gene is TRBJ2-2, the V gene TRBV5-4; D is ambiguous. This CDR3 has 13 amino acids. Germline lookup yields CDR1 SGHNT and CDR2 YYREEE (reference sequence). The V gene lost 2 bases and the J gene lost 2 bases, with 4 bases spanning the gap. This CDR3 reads CASSLGNTGELFF. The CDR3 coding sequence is TGTGCCAGCAGCTTAGGAAACACCGGGGAGCTGTTTTTT.

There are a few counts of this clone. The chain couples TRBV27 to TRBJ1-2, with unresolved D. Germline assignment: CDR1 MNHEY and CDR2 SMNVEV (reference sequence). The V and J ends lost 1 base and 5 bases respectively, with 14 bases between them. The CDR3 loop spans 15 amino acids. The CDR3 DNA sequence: TGTGCCAGCAGTTTATTTGTGGGTTGGGTGTATGGCTACACCTTC. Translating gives CASSLFVGWVYGYTF.

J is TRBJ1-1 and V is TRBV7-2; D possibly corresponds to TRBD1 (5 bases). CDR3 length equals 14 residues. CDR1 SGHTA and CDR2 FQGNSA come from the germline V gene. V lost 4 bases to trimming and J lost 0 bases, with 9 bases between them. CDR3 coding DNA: TGTGCCAGCAGCTACGACAGTCTGAACACTGAAGCTTTCTTT. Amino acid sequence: CASSYDSLNTEAFF.

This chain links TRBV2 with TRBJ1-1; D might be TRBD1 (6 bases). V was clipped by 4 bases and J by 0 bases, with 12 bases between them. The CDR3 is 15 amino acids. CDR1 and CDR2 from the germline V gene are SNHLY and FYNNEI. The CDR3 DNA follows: TGTGCCAGCAGTGCAGGACAGTTAATGAACACTGAAGCTTTCTTT. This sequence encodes CASSAGQLMNTEAFF.

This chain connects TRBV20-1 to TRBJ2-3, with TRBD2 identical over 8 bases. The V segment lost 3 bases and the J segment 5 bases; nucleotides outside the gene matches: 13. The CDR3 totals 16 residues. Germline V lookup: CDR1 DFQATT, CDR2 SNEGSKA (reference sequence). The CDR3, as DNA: TGCAGTGCTAGTCTGAGCGGGAGCCGTAGGAGAGATACGCAGTATTTT. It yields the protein CSASLSGSRRRDTQYF.

In DNA form, the CDR3 reads TGTGCCAGCAGCTTTCAGGGGGATGTTGAAGCTTTCTTT. Its protein is CASSFQGDVEAFF. This rearrangement joins TRBV7-9 to TRBJ1-1; 7 positions agree with TRBD1. CDR1 is SEHNR and CDR2 is FQNEAQ in the germline V gene (reference sequence). The CDR3 has 13 residues. After removal of 3 bases from V and 7 bases from J, the junction contained 5 bases not matched to a gene.

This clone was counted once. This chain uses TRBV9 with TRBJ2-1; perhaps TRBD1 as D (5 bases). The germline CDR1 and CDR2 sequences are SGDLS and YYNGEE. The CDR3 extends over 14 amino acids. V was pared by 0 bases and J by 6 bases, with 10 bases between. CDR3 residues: CASSVAGNLNEQFF. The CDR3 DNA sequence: TGTGCCAGCAGCGTAGCAGGGAATCTCAATGAGCAGTTCTTC.

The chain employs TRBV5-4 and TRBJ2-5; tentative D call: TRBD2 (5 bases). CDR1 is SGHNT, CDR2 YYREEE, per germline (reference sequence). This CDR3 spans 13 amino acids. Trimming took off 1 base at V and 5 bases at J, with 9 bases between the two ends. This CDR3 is CASSLRVAETQYF. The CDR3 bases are TGTGCCAGCAGCTTGCGGGTAGCGGAGACCCAGTACTTC.

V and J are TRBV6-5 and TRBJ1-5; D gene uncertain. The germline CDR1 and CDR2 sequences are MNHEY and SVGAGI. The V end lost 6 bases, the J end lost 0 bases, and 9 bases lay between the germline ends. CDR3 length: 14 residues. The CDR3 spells CASRFGFSNQPQHF. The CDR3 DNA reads TGTGCCAGCAGGTTCGGCTTTAGCAATCAGCCCCAGCATTTT.

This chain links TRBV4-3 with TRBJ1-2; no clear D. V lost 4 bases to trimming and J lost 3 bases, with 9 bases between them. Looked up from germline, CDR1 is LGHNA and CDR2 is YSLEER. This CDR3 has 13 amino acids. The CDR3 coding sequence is TGCGCCAGCAGCCGCCTAAGCTACTATGGCTACACCTTC. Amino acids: CASSRLSYYGYTF.

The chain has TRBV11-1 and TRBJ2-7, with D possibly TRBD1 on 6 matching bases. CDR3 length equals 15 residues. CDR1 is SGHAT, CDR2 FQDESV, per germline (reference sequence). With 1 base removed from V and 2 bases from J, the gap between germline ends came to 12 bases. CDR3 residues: CASSLGRQGTYEQYF. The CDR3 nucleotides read TGTGCCAGCAGCTTAGGCCGTCAGGGGACCTACGAGCAGTACTTC.

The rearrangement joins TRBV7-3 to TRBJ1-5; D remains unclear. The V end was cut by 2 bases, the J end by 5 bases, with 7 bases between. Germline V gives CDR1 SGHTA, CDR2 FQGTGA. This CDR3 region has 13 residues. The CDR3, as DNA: TGTGCCAGCAGCTTAGGGTGGGATCAGCCCCAGCATTTT. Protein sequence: CASSLGWDQPQHF. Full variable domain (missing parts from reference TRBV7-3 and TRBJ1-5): GAGVSQTPSNKVTEKGKYVELRCDPISGHTALYWYRQSLGQGPEFLIYFQGTGAADDSGLPNDRFFAVRPEGSVSTLKIQRTERGDSAVYLCASSLGWDQPQHFGDGTRLSIL.

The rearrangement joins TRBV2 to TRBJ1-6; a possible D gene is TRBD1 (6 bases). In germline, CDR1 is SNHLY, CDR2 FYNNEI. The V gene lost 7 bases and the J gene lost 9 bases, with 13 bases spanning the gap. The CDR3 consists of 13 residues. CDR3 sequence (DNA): TGTGCCAGCAACGGGGGCCCATCTTCACCCCTCCACTTT. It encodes CASNGGPSSPLHF.

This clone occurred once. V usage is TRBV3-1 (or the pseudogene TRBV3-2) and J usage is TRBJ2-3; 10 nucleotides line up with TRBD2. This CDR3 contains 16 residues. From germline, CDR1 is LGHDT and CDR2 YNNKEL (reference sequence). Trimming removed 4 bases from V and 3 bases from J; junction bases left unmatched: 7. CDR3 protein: CASSRFASGSTDTQYF. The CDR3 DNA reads TGTGCCAGCAGCCGGTTTGCTAGCGGGAGTACAGATACGCAGTATTTT.

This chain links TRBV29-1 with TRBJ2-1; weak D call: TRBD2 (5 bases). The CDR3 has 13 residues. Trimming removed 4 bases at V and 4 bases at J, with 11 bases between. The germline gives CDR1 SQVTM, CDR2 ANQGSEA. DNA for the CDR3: TGCAGCGTTGTCGGGCGGGCGTACAATGAGCAGTTCTTC. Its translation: CSVVGRAYNEQFF.

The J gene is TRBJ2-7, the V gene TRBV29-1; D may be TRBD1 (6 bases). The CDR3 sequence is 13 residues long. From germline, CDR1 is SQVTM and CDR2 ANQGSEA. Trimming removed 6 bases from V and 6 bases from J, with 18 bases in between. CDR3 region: CSVLTGPPSEQYF. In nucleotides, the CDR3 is TGCAGCGTCCTGACAGGCCCTCCCTCCGAGCAGTACTTC.

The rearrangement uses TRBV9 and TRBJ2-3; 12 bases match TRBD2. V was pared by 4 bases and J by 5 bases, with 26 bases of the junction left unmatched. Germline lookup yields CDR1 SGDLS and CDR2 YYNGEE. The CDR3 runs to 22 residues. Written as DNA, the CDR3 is TGTGCCAGCAGCTCCAAGGGCCCCCCGATTCGGACTAGCGGGACGAGGGGAGATACGCAGTATTTT. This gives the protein CASSSKGPPIRTSGTRGDTQYF. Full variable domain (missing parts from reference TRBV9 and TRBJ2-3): DSGVTQTPKHLITATGQRVTLRCSPRSGDLSVYWYQQSLDQGLQFLIQYYNGEERAKGNILERFSAQQFPDLHSELNLSSLELGDSALYFCASSSKGPPIRTSGTRGDTQYFGPGTRLTVL.

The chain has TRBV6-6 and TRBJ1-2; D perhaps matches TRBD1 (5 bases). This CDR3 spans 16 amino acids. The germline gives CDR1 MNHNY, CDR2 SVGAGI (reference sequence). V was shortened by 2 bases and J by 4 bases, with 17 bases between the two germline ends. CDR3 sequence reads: CASSYQGVRGFYGYTF. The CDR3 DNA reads TGTGCCAGCAGTTACCAAGGAGTGAGGGGTTTCTATGGCTACACCTTC.

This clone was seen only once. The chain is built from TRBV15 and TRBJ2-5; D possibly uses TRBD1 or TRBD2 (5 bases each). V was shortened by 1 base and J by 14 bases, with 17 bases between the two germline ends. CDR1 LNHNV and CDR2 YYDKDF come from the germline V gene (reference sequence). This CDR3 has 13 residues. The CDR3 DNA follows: TGTGCCACCAGCAGAGCCCGGGACCTTAGACCCTACTTC. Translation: CATSRARDLRPYF.

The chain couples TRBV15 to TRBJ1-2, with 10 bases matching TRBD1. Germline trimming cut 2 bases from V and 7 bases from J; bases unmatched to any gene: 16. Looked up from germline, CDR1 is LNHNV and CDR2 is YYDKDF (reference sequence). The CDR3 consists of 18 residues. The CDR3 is CATSRRQGTGVLSRGYTF. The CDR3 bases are TGTGCCACCAGCAGACGTCAGGGGACAGGGGTACTAAGTCGTGGCTACACCTTC.